The clone carrying this TCR beta chain occurred once. This entry belongs to a study of blood T cell repertoires in COVID-19. Study-level information: Samples taken during acute and convalescent COVID-19 were collected in the United States, Italy and Spain. T cells, B-cell-depleted T cells, or PBMCs supplied cDNA or gDNA.

Original data processing: Reference gene primers were amplified, and this amplification served to estimate nucleated cell counts. Assay: immunoSEQ multiplex PCR; the TCRdb copy retains only in-frame clones and omits some. Clone size and V and J calls were adopted from that table, with D and trimming inferred from the DNA. The sample includes over 150,000 clones, about 88% seen only once; the top ten take more than 6.5%. V lost 5 bases to trimming and J lost 4 bases, with 15 bases between them. This CDR3 region has 15 residues. From germline, CDR1 is LGHDT and CDR2 YNNKEL (reference sequence). Seattle-derived patients entered the study during active infection and were followed longitudinally.

The specimen sequenced was peripheral blood. The sequence derives from a woman aged 55-70 years with COVID-19, enrolled during active disease. The V and J genes are TRBV3-1 (or the pseudogene TRBV3-2) and TRBJ1-5, with D possibly being TRBD1 (5 bases). The CDR3 DNA sequence: TGTGCCAGCAGCGCCGGGGGAGCAGCAAATCAGCCCCAGCATTTT. Amino acids: CASSAGGAANQPQHF.